This TCR beta chain comes out of a study of T cell changes during pregnancy in multiple sclerosis. The CDR3 is made up of 15 amino acids. CDR1 MNHEY and CDR2 SVGAGI come from the germline V gene. V lost 1 base and J lost 4, with 13 bases in between. The repertoire was sequenced with immunoSEQ multiplex PCR; TCRdb's copy has only in-frame clones and lacks some. The table records roughly 49,000 clones, 85% to 95% of them present only once. Here the sequenced sample was CD4+ T cells from peripheral blood mononuclear cells, taken in the second trimester of pregnancy. The sequence came from a female donor with multiple sclerosis, enrolled in a pregnancy study. V and J are TRBV6-5 and TRBJ1-1; a possible D gene is TRBD1 (5 bases). The CDR3 DNA follows: TGTGCCAGCAGTTACTTGGTCTCGGGGGGCACTGAAGCTTTCTTT. This codes for CASSYLVSGGTEAFF.